This is a list of T cell receptor beta chains from one sample in a study of regulatory T cells in long-lasting Graves disease. MiXCR, applied by TCRdb to the multiplex PCR reads, yields one record per CDR3 protein. The sample comprises around 250,000 distinct CDR3 sequences, around 18% of which are singletons, and 13% to 15% rests with the top ten. These data were likewise used in another study, on T cells in Graves' hyperthyroidism and ophthalmopathy.

The sequencing here drew on peripheral blood mononuclear cells (PBMCs), taken at new diagnosis, from a patient treated with antithyroid drugs. The receptors originated from a woman aged 30 to 39 with Graves disease. CDR3s include the opening cysteine and the closing phenylalanine or tryptophan. A D gene is named only where the DNA matches it firmly. Only some rows state a clone size, as once, few, many or a class for expanded clones.

d_call | cdr3_length | j_call | clone_size | v_call | cdr3_nt | cdr3_aa
TRBD1 | 16 | TRBJ2-1 | many | TRBV5-1 | TGCGCCAGCAGCGCGCCCGGAGGGACAGGGGCATATGAGCAGTTCTTC | CASSAPGGTGAYEQFF
- | 14 | TRBJ1-2 | many | TRBV10-2 | TGCGCCAGCATTAGGACGGGAACTAACTATGGCTACACCTTC | CASIRTGTNYGYTF
TRBD1 | 17 | TRBJ2-2 | many | TRBV5-1 | TGTGCCAGCAGCTCCCCCCGGACAGGGGGGAACACCGGGGAGCTGTTTTTT | CASSSPRTGGNTGELFF
- | 12 | TRBJ2-5 | - | TRBV20-1 | TGCAGTGCTAGAGGGCTGCAAGAGACCCAGTACTTC | CSARGLQETQYF
- | 16 | TRBJ2-7 | few | TRBV5-1 | TGCGCCAGCAGCTTGTATCTATGGCGGGTCCGGGGCGAGCAGTACTTC | CASSLYLWRVRGEQYF
- | 12 | TRBJ1-3 | few | TRBV10-2 | TGCGCCAGCAGTGATCAGTTAAACACCATATATTTT | CASSDQLNTIYF
- | 14 | TRBJ2-7 | many | TRBV5-4 | TGTGCCAGCAGCATCCCGACAGGCTCCTACGAGCAGTACTTC | CASSIPTGSYEQYF
- | 13 | TRBJ2-1 | many | TRBV11-1 | TGTGCCAGCACGGGGGAAGGATACAATGAGCAGTTCTTC | CASTGEGYNEQFF
TRBD1 | 15 | TRBJ2-2 | many | TRBV11-2 | TGTGCCAGCAGCTCGGGACAGCAACCTCCCGGGGAGCTGTTTTTT | CASSSGQQPPGELFF
- | 13 | TRBJ1-4 | many | TRBV3-1 | TGTGCCAGCAGCCAAGGGGGGGACGGAAAACTGTTTTTT | CASSQGGDGKLFF
- | 15 | TRBJ1-1 | few | TRBV6-2/TRBV6-3 | TGTGCCAGCAGTTCCCCCACCCCAACCAACACTGAAGCTTTCTTT | CASSSPTPTNTEAFF
- | 15 | TRBJ1-1 | many | TRBV27 | TGTGCCAGCAGTTTAGCAGGGAATGTTGGCACTGAAGCTTTCTTT | CASSLAGNVGTEAFF
- | 14 | TRBJ1-2 | many | TRBV5-8 | TGTGCCAGCAGCCTGAGAGACCGATCATATGGCTACACCTTC | CASSLRDRSYGYTF
- | 13 | TRBJ1-1 | many | TRBV2 | TGTGCCAGCAGCGTTCAGGGTACCACTGAAGCTTTCTTT | CASSVQGTTEAFF
- | 16 | TRBJ2-7 | many | TRBV14 | TGTGCCAGCAGCCAAGATATTTGGGACCGATCCTACGAGCAGTACTTC | CASSQDIWDRSYEQYF
TRBD2 | 15 | TRBJ2-1 | many | TRBV20-1 | TGCAGTGCTATAGCTCCGGGACTAGCCCTCGGTGAGCAGTTCTTC | CSAIAPGLALGEQFF
- | 13 | TRBJ1-6 | many | TRBV7-2 | TGTGCCAGCAGCTTAGATCGGTATTCACCCCTCCACTTT | CASSLDRYSPLHF
TRBD1 | 13 | TRBJ2-5 | many | TRBV5-4 | TGTGCCAGCAGCATGGACAGGGAAGAGACCCAGTACTTC | CASSMDREETQYF
TRBD1 | 12 | TRBJ2-7 | many | TRBV27 | TGTGCCAGCAGGCGACAGGGGGCCGAGCAGTACTTC | CASRRQGAEQYF
TRBD2 | 14 | TRBJ2-3 | many | TRBV20-1 | TGCAGTGCTAAACTAGCGGGGGTATCAGATACGCAGTATTTT | CSAKLAGVSDTQYF
- | 14 | TRBJ1-5 | few | TRBV6-1 | TGTGCCAGCAGTAAACAGGGCAACGATCAGCCCCAGCATTTT | CASSKQGNDQPQHF
TRBD1 | 18 | TRBJ1-5 | many | TRBV4-1 | TGCGCCAGCAGCCCCCAGGATCTAGTTGGGACAGCTACACGGCCCCAGCATTTT | CASSPQDLVGTATRPQHF
TRBD2 | 14 | TRBJ2-2 | - | TRBV2 | TGTGCCAGCTGCGAGCGGGAGGGCCCCGGGGAGCTGTTTTTT | CASCEREGPGELFF
- | 14 | TRBJ2-6 | many | TRBV18 | TGTGCCAGCTCCCCTGGGGTCGGGGCCAACGTCCTGACTTTC | CASSPGVGANVLTF
- | 17 | TRBJ2-3 | many | TRBV9 | TGTGCCAGCAGCGCACAAGACAGGGGAGGGGTGACAGATACGCAGTATTTT | CASSAQDRGGVTDTQYF
TRBD1 | 17 | TRBJ1-4 | few | TRBV6-2/TRBV6-3 | TGTGCCAGCAGCGAAAGCTATACAGGGGGCGTTAATGAAAAACTGTTTTTT | CASSESYTGGVNEKLFF
- | 14 | TRBJ1-5 | - | TRBV2 | TGTGCCGCTAGTGGGACAACCGGGGGCCAGCCCCAGCATTTT | CAASGTTGGQPQHF
- | 12 | TRBJ1-2 | many | TRBV2 | TGTGCCAGCGGCCGGGACCGCTATGGCTACACCTTC | CASGRDRYGYTF
- | 16 | TRBJ2-5 | many | TRBV28 | TGTGCCAGCAGGGAATATAACAGGGGGGGGTTGGAGACCCAGTACTTC | CASREYNRGGLETQYF
- | 12 | TRBJ1-1 | many | TRBV7-9 | TGTGCCAGCAGCTCGGCCCTCGGTGAAGCTTTCTTT | CASSSALGEAFF
- | 12 | TRBJ2-7 | many | TRBV7-9 | TGTGCCAGCAGCCCGGGGAGCATCGAGCAGTACTTC | CASSPGSIEQYF
- | 12 | TRBJ1-6 | many | TRBV6-1 | TGTGCCAGCAGCCGCGGACAGACACCCCTCCACTTT | CASSRGQTPLHF
TRBD2 | 16 | TRBJ2-5 | many | TRBV15 | TGTGCCACCAGCCTAACCCGGACTAGCGGGGAAGAGACCCAGTACTTC | CATSLTRTSGEETQYF
- | 15 | TRBJ1-1 | many | TRBV5-5 | TGTGCCAGCAGCTTTAGGCTCGGGATTAACACTGAAGCTTTCTTT | CASSFRLGINTEAFF
TRBD2 | 15 | TRBJ2-1 | many | TRBV20-1 | TGCAGTGCTATGGAATCTAGCGGGGGCCCCAATGAGCAGTTCTTC | CSAMESSGGPNEQFF
TRBD1 | 14 | TRBJ2-7 | many | TRBV5-1 | TGCGCCAGGACCCCGGGACAGCTATTCTACGAGCAGTACTTC | CARTPGQLFYEQYF
TRBD1 | 15 | TRBJ2-3 | many | TRBV13 | TGTGCCAGCAGCCCCGACAGGGGGCTGGGAGATACGCAGTATTTT | CASSPDRGLGDTQYF
- | 15 | TRBJ2-5 | many | TRBV25-1 | TGTGCCAGCAGTGATCCCCGGGAACACCAAGAGACCCAGTACTTC | CASSDPREHQETQYF
- | 17 | TRBJ2-1 | many | TRBV12-5 | TGTGCTAGTGGGACAGCAGCCTTTACTAGCTCCTACAATGAGCAGTTCTTC | CASGTAAFTSSYNEQFF
- | 13 | TRBJ1-2 | many | TRBV29-1 | TGCAGCGTTGGAGGACCTTTACCCTATGGCTACACCTTC | CSVGGPLPYGYTF
- | 15 | TRBJ2-6 | many | TRBV12-3/TRBV12-4 | TGTGCCAGCAGTCTAGGGGGGACTGGGGCCAACGTCCTGACTTTC | CASSLGGTGANVLTF
- | 13 | TRBJ2-1 | few | TRBV29-1 | TGCAGCGTTGCAGGTCTACCGGGCGGTGAGCAGTTCTTC | CSVAGLPGGEQFF
TRBD2 | 19 | TRBJ2-5 | - | TRBV7-2 | TGTGCCAGCAGCCAACTCTTTAGCGGGGGGGGGGGGCCTCGAAAGACCCAGTACTTC | CASSQLFSGGGGPRKTQYF
TRBD1 | 14 | TRBJ1-6 | many | TRBV18 | TGTGCCAGCTCACCACCGGGACAGAGGTCACCCCTCCACTTT | CASSPPGQRSPLHF
- | 14 | TRBJ2-3 | many | TRBV20-1 | TGCAGTGCTAGAGTTCCGGCTAGCGTTGATACGCAGTATTTT | CSARVPASVDTQYF
- | 14 | TRBJ2-1 | many | TRBV11-2 | TGTGCCAGCAGCTTAGGGGTCTTGTACAATGAGCAGTTCTTC | CASSLGVLYNEQFF
TRBD2 | 15 | TRBJ2-5 | many | TRBV4-1 | TGCGCCAGCAGGACTAGCGGGGGGATTCAAGAGACCCAGTACTTC | CASRTSGGIQETQYF
- | 13 | TRBJ1-2 | many | TRBV6-2/TRBV6-3 | TGTGCCAGCAGTGTCGGACAGCCCTATGGCTACACCTTC | CASSVGQPYGYTF
- | 13 | TRBJ2-3 | many | TRBV20-1 | TGCAGTGCTAGAGACGGGGGCGGAGATACGCAGTATTTT | CSARDGGGDTQYF
- | 17 | TRBJ2-2 | many | TRBV10-3 | TGTGCCATCAGTGCTAGAGGGGGGAACGCGAACACCGGGGAGCTGTTTTTT | CAISARGGNANTGELFF
- | 14 | TRBJ1-2 | many | TRBV18 | TGTGCCAGCTCACCACTTCAGGGTCTCCCTGGCTACACCTTC | CASSPLQGLPGYTF
- | 13 | TRBJ1-1 | many | TRBV3-1 | TGTGCCAGCAGCAAGTTACGAGAAACTGAAGCTTTCTTT | CASSKLRETEAFF